These 23 T cell receptor beta chains were all obtained from the same sample, sequenced in a study of vaccination and CD4 T cells after COVID-19. Sequenced with the Oncomine TCR Beta short-read assay was DNA taken from cultured CD4+ T cells. Using its own MiXCR run on the PCR reads, TCRdb lists one record per CDR3 protein. The sample lists approximately 8,800 distinct CDR3 sequences, about 61% occurring once. As for treatment: roughly ten-day PBMC culture with coronavirus spike peptide pools or control peptides (ViraFEST assay). The antigens these receptors bind are not known. Sequenced sample: CD4+ T cells from blood, cultured in vitro. These receptor sequences come from a human donor who had recovered from COVID-19.

The rearrangement uses TRBV5-8 and TRBJ2-3, with D perhaps matching TRBD1 (6 bases). Per the germline V gene, CDR1 is SGHTS and CDR2 is YDEGEE. The CDR3 is 16 amino acids. V gave up 4 bases and J gave up 0 bases, with 15 bases separating them. CDR3 sequence reads: CASSVGASRSTDTQYF. The CDR3 nucleotides read TGTGCCAGCAGCGTGGGGGCTAGCCGGAGCACAGATACGCAGTATTTT.

The chain combines TRBV20-1 with TRBJ2-1; D is uncertain. CDR3 length: 12 residues. Germline CDR1 and CDR2: DFQATT and SNEGSKA (reference sequence). V was clipped by 3 bases and J by 1 base, with 4 bases between them. CDR3 nucleotides: TGCAGTGCTAGTATGTCCTACAATGAGCAGTTCTTC. Translating it yields CSASMSYNEQFF.

This clonotype was seen more than once but under ten times. The chain combines TRBV6-1 with TRBJ1-1; tentative D call: TRBD1 (5 bases). Germline V gene data show CDR1 as MNHNS and CDR2 as SASEGT. The CDR3 is 16 amino acids. V was pared by 3 bases and J by 5 bases, with 19 bases between. The CDR3 spells CASSDSQRRGNTEAFF. In DNA, the CDR3 is TGTGCCAGCAGTGATAGCCAACGGAGGGGCAATACTGAAGCTTTCTTT.

The V gene is TRBV7-9, the J gene TRBJ2-5; D is possibly TRBD2 (6 bases). Germline assignment: CDR1 SEHNR and CDR2 FQNEAQ (reference sequence). The CDR3 has 11 residues. Trimming stripped 8 bases from V and 9 bases from J, with 13 bases between. The CDR3 nucleotides are TGTGCCAGCCGAGGGTCGGGGGCCCAGTACTTC. This encodes CASRGSGAQYF.

This chain joins TRBV10-3 and TRBJ1-2; tentatively, D is TRBD1 (6 bases). Germline assignment: CDR1 ENHRY and CDR2 SYGVKD. This CDR3 is built from 15 residues. V dropped 6 bases and J dropped 4 bases, with 18 bases sitting between them. The CDR3 region is CAIREEGGRGYGYTF. CDR3 nucleotides: TGTGCCATCAGGGAAGAGGGGGGGCGCGGCTATGGCTACACCTTC.

The V call is TRBV20-1, the J call TRBJ2-1, with D perhaps TRBD1 (5 bases). Trimming removed 6 bases from V and 0 bases from J, with 15 bases in between. CDR1 is DFQATT and CDR2 is SNEGSKA in the germline V gene (reference sequence). The CDR3 extends over 15 amino acids. CDR3 nucleotide sequence: TGCAGTGCCCTTGGACAACCGAGCTCCTACAATGAGCAGTTCTTC. This translates into CSALGQPSSYNEQFF.

The chain links TRBV27 to TRBJ2-7, with D possibly matching TRBD2 (5 bases). This CDR3 is 15 amino acids long. The germline CDR1 and CDR2 sequences are MNHEY and SMNVEV (reference sequence). V lost 7 bases to trimming and J lost 0 bases, with 16 bases between them. CDR3 in amino acids: CASTPYAGVSYEQYF. CDR3 DNA sequence: TGTGCCAGCACCCCATACGCGGGCGTCTCCTACGAGCAGTACTTC.

This clonotype is large in the sample. V is TRBV6-2 or TRBV6-3 and J is TRBJ1-6; D is ambiguous. The CDR3 length is 14 residues. The germline V gene encodes CDR1 MNHEY and CDR2 SVGEGT. V lost 5 bases and J lost 7, with 12 bases in between. The CDR3 DNA reads as TGTGCCAGCAGTGTTCCGAACGGCAATTCACCCCTCCACTTT. Translation gives CASSVPNGNSPLHF.

This clonotype was counted between two and nine times. This sequence joins TRBV19 and TRBJ1-1; 7 bases match TRBD1. The CDR3 is 14 residues long. Trimming removed 7 bases from V and 1 base from J; junction bases left unmatched: 6. CDR1 LNHDA and CDR2 SQIVND come from the germline V gene (reference sequence). CDR3 nucleotide sequence: TGTGCCAGTATTCGGGGGGACAGGAACACTGAAGCTTTCTTT. Its translation: CASIRGDRNTEAFF. Combining the CDR3 with reference TRBV19 and TRBJ1-1 gives the whole variable domain DGGITQSPKYLFRKEGQNVTLSCEQNLNHDAMYWYRQDPGQGLRLIYYSQIVNDFQKGDIAEGYSVSREKKESFPLTVTSAQKNPTAFYLCASIRGDRNTEAFFGQGTRLTVV.

The chain uses TRBV11-2 and TRBJ1-2; D perhaps matches TRBD1 (5 bases). CDR3 length: 15 residues. Germline assignment: CDR1 SGHAT and CDR2 FQNNGV. Trimming stripped 5 bases from V and 8 bases from J, with 21 bases between. DNA of the CDR3: TGTGCCAGCAGCCCCGCGGGTGGGGGATGGCGGGGCTACACCTTC. It translates to CASSPAGGGWRGYTF.

This clonotype was recorded a few times. The gene calls are TRBV21-1 and TRBJ1-1; whether TRBD1, the table's D call, matches the DNA was not checked. TRBV21-1 is designated a pseudogene. The CDR3 spans 18 residues. The CDR3 region has the DNA TGTGCCAGCAGCTTTCGCCTACAGGGGGGCCGGGTTGAAACTGAAGCTTTCTTT. Its translation: CASSFRLQGGRVETEAFF.

Worth noting for this clonotype: One end of the junction does not line up with germline, which may come from a read error. The chain employs TRBV29-1 and TRBJ2-3; 9 positions match TRBD1. Germline assignment: CDR1 SQVTM and CDR2 ANQGSEA. The CDR3 covers 14 residues. CDR3 loop: CSVGQGDGTDMQYF. The CDR3 bases are TGCAGCGTTGGACAGGGGGATGGCACAGATATGCAGTATTTT.

The chain couples TRBV7-9 to TRBJ1-1, with D unclear. Germline CDR1 reads SEHNR; CDR2 reads FQNEAQ (reference sequence). V lost 3 bases and J lost 5, with 19 bases in between. CDR3 size: 16 residues. In DNA form, the CDR3 reads TGTGCCAGCAGCTTGGGCCGGACCACCATGGGGACTGAAGCTTTCTTT. Its translation: CASSLGRTTMGTEAFF.

The chain joins TRBV10-3 to TRBJ2-7; 8 nucleotides match TRBD1. The J segment lost 2 bases and the V segment lost 10 bases, leaving 13 bases of the junction unmatched. Per germline, CDR1 ENHRY and CDR2 SYGVKD. This CDR3 region has 15 residues. CDR3 nucleotide sequence: TGTGCCACCACGCCGCTACAGGGGGACACCTACGAGCAGTACTTC. Amino acids: CATTPLQGDTYEQYF.

V gene TRBV7-2 combines with J gene TRBJ2-1, with 7 bases identical to TRBD2. Trimming cost V 5 bases and J 6 bases; bases outside gene matches: 7. The CDR3 consists of 14 residues. Germline loops: CDR1 SGHTA, CDR2 FQGNSA. CDR3 DNA: TGTGCCAGCAGCCCCATGGCTAGCGGCAATGAGCAGTTCTTC. As protein: CASSPMASGNEQFF. The whole variable domain, filled in from reference TRBV7-2 and TRBJ2-1, reads GAGVSQSPSNKVTEKGKDVELRCDPISGHTALYWYRQSLGQGLEFLIYFQGNSAPDKSGLPSDRFSAERTGGSVSTLTIQRTQQEDSAVYLCASSPMASGNEQFFGPGTRLTVL.

CDR3 bases: TGTGCCAGCTCGGGGGAAGGCAATCAGCCCCAGCATTTT. The encoded protein is CASSGEGNQPQHF. V and J are TRBV7-2 and TRBJ1-5; the D gene is possibly TRBD1 (5 bases). Germline CDR1 SGHTA, CDR2 FQGNSA. V gave up 8 bases and J gave up 2 bases, with 10 bases separating them. The CDR3 length is 13 residues.

This chain joins TRBV7-9 and TRBJ1-5; no firm D call. The V end was cut by 1 base, the J end by 5 bases, with 6 bases between. The CDR3 extends over 13 amino acids. CDR1 and CDR2 (germline): SEHNR, FQNEAQ (reference sequence). The CDR3 protein is CASSLEGYQPQHF. The CDR3 DNA follows: TGTGCCAGCAGCTTAGAGGGTTATCAGCCCCAGCATTTT.

This chain links TRBV2 with TRBJ1-6; possible D gene TRBD1, 6 bases. The CDR3 spans 13 residues. V dropped 9 bases and J dropped 9 bases, with 15 bases sitting between them. Germline loops: CDR1 SNHLY, CDR2 FYNNEI. Here the CDR3 DNA reads TGTGCCAGAAAAGACAGGCTTACTTCACCCCTCCACTTT. Translation: CARKDRLTSPLHF. The full variable domain, rest sourced from reference TRBV2 and TRBJ1-6, is EPEVTQTPSHQVTQMGQEVILRCVPISNHLYFYWYRQILGQKVEFLVSFYNNEISEKSEIFDDQFSVERPDGSNFTLKIRSTKLEDSAMYFCARKDRLTSPLHFGNGTRLTVT.

A single count supports this clonotype. The rearrangement joins TRBV7-8 to TRBJ1-6; D is unclear. This CDR3 has 15 amino acids. V was pared by 5 bases and J by 7 bases, with 15 bases between. The germline V gene encodes CDR1 SGHVS and CDR2 FQNEAQ. The CDR3 DNA is TGTGCCAGCAGCACGAGTGAAAAAGGGAATTCACCCCTCCACTTT. It yields the protein CASSTSEKGNSPLHF.

The rearrangement joins TRBV6-2 or TRBV6-3 to TRBJ2-2; D is unresolved. The germline V gene encodes CDR1 MNHEY and CDR2 SVGEGT. Deletions cut 6 bases from V and 4 bases from J, with 6 bases between. The CDR3 is 12 residues long. In nucleotides, the CDR3 is TGTGCCAGCAGGGGTGTCACCGGGGAGCTGTTTTTT. Its protein product is CASRGVTGELFF.

The chain has TRBV19 and TRBJ1-6; 7 nucleotides agree with TRBD1. Per germline, CDR1 LNHDA and CDR2 SQIVND (reference sequence). The CDR3 extends over 15 amino acids. V shed 6 bases, J shed 6 bases, and the junction held 8 bases outside the gene matches. CDR3 coding DNA: TGTGCCAGTAGCAATCGACAGGGACCTAATTCACCCCTCCACTTT. Its translation is CASSNRQGPNSPLHF.

This clonotype was detected a few times. This chain uses TRBV6-1 with TRBJ2-2; the D is unclear. Looked up from germline, CDR1 is MNHNS and CDR2 is SASEGT. The CDR3 spans 13 residues. V was shortened by 2 bases and J by 4 bases, with 5 bases between the two germline ends. The CDR3 coding sequence is TGTGCCAGCAGTGAAAGGTTCACCGGGGAGCTGTTTTTT. Translated, it gives CASSERFTGELFF.

V gene TRBV2 combines with J gene TRBJ1-5; D unclear. Germline V gene data show CDR1 as SNHLY and CDR2 as FYNNEI. V was shortened by 8 bases and J by 9 bases, with 17 bases between the two germline ends. The CDR3 extends over 13 amino acids. CDR3 DNA: TGTGCCAGCGGTGGGCAGCTTGAAGGGCCCCAGCATTTT. Translation: CASGGQLEGPQHF.